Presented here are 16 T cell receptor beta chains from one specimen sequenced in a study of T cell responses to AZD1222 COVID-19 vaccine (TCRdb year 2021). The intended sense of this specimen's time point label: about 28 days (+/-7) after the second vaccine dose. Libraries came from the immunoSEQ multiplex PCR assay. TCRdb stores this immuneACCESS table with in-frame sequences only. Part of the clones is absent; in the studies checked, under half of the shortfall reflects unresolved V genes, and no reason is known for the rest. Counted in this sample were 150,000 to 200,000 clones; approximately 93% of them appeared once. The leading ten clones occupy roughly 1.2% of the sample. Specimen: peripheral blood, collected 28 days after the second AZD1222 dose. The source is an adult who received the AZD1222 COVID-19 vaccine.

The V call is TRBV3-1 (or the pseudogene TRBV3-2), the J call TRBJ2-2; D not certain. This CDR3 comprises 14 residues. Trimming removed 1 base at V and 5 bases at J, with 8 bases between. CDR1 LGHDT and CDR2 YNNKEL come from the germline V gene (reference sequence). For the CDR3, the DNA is TGTGCCAGCAGCCAAGTAGGAATGACCGGGGAGCTGTTTTTT. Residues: CASSQVGMTGELFF.

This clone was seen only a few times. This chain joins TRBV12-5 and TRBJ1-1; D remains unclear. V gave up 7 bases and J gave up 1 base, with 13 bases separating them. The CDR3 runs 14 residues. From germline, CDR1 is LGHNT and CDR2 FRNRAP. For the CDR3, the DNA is TGTGCTAGTGCTCCCCCCGGCACGAACACTGAAGCTTTCTTT. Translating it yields CASAPPGTNTEAFF.

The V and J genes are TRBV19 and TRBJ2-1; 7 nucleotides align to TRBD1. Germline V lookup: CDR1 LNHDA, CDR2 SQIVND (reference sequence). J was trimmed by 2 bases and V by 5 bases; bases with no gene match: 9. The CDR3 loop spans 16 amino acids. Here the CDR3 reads CASSQDRHLAYNEQFF. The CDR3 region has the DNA TGTGCCAGTAGTCAGGACAGGCACCTCGCCTACAATGAGCAGTTCTTC. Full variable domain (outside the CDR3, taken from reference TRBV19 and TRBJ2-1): DGGITQSPKYLFRKEGQNVTLSCEQNLNHDAMYWYRQDPGQGLRLIYYSQIVNDFQKGDIAEGYSVSREKKESFPLTVTSAQKNPTAFYLCASSQDRHLAYNEQFFGPGTRLTVL.

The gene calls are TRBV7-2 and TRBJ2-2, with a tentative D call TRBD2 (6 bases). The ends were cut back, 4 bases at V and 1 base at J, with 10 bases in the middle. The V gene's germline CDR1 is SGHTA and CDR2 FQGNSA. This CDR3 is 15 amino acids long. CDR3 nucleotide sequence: TGTGCCAGCAGCTGGGACTCCTTGAACACCGGGGAGCTGTTTTTT. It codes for CASSWDSLNTGELFF. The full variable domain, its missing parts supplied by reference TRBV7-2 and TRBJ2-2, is GAGVSQSPSNKVTEKGKDVELRCDPISGHTALYWYRQSLGQGLEFLIYFQGNSAPDKSGLPSDRFSAERTGGSVSTLTIQRTQQEDSAVYLCASSWDSLNTGELFFGEGSRLTVL.

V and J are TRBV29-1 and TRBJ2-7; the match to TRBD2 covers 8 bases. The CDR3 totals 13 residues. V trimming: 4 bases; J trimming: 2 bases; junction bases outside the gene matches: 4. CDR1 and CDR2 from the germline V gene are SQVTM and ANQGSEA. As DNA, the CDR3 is TGCAGCGTTGGTAGCGGGGCCGCCTACGAGCAGTACTTC. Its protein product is CSVGSGAAYEQYF.

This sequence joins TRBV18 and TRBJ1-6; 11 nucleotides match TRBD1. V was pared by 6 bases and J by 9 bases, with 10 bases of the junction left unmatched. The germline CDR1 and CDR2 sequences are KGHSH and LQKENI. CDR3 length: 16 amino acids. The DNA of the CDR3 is TGTGCCAGCTCGCCCGGGACAGGGGGTAGGCTTTCACCCCTCCACTTT. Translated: CASSPGTGGRLSPLHF.

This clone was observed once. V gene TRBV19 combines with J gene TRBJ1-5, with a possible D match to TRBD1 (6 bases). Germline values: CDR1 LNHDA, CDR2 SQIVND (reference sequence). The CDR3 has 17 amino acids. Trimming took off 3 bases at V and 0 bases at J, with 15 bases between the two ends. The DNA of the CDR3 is TGTGCCAGTAGTATTGCTGGACAGTCTTATAGCAATCAGCCCCAGCATTTT. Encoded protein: CASSIAGQSYSNQPQHF.

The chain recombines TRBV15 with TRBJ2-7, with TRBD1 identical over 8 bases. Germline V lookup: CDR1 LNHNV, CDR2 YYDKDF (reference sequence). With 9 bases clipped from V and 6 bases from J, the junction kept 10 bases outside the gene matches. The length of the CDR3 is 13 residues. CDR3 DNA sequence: TGTGCCACTACGGACAGGGACGGAGTCGAGCAGTACTTC. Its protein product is CATTDRDGVEQYF.

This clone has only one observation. CDR3 coding DNA: TGTGCCAGCAGTCGACGTGAGGGCTCCTACGAGCAGTACTTC. Protein: CASSRREGSYEQYF. The chain carries TRBV27 and TRBJ2-7; a weak D match, TRBD2 (5 bases). The V end was cut by 5 bases, the J end by 0 bases, with 11 bases between. Germline CDR1 MNHEY, CDR2 SMNVEV (reference sequence). The CDR3 loop spans 14 amino acids.

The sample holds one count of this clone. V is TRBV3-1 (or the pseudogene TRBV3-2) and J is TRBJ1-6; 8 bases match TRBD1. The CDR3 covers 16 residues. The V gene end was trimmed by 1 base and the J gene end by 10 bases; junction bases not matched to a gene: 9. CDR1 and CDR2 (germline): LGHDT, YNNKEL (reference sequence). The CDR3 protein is CASSQGTGTGPSPLHF. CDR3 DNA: TGTGCCAGCAGCCAAGGAACGGGGACAGGCCCCTCACCCCTCCACTTT.

CDR3 region: CSVVGSISDSDYGYTF. DNA for the CDR3: TGCAGCGTTGTAGGTTCGATTAGTGACAGCGACTATGGCTACACCTTC. The chain carries TRBV29-1 and TRBJ1-2, with D perhaps matching TRBD1 (5 bases). V lost 4 bases, J lost 3 bases, and 21 bases lay in between. This CDR3 is 16 amino acids long. The germline V gene has CDR1 SQVTM and CDR2 ANQGSEA.

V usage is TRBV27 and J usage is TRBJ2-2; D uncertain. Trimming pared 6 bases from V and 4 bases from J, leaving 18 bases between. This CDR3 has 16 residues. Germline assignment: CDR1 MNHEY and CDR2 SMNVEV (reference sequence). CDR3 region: CASSPDRFRGTGELFF. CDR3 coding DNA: TGTGCCAGCAGCCCGGACCGATTCCGCGGCACCGGGGAGCTGTTTTTT.

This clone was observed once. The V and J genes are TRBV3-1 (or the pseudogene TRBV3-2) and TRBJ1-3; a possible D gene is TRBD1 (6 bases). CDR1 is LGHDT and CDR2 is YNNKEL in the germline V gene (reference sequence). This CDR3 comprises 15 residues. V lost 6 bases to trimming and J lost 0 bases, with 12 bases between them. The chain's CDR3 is CASSPDRFSGNTIYF. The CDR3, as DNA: TGTGCCAGCAGTCCTGACAGGTTCTCTGGAAACACCATATATTTT.

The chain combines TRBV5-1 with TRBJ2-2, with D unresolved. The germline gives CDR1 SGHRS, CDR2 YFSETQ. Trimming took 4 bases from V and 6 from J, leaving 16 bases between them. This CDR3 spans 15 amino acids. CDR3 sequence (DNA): TGCGCCAGCAGCCCGGAGTTTTTTATGGCCGGGGAGCTGTTTTTT. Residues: CASSPEFFMAGELFF.

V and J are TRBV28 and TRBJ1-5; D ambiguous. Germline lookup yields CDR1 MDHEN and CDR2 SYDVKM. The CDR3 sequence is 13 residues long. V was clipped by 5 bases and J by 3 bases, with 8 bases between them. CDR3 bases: TGTGCCAGCAGTGACGACCCCAATCAGCCCCAGCATTTT. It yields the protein CASSDDPNQPQHF.

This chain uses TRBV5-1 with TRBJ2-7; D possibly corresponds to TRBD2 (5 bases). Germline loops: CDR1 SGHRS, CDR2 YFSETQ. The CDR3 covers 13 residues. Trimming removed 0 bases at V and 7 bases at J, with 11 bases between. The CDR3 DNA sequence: TGCGCCAGCAGCTTGGCCAGGAGGTGGGAGCAGTACTTC. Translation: CASSLARRWEQYF. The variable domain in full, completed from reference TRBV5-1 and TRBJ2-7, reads KAGVTQTPRYLIKTRGQQVTLSCSPISGHRSVSWYQQTPGQGLQFLFEYFSETQRNKGNFPGRFSGRQFSNSRSEMNVSTLELGDSALYLCASSLARRWEQYFGPGTRLTVT.